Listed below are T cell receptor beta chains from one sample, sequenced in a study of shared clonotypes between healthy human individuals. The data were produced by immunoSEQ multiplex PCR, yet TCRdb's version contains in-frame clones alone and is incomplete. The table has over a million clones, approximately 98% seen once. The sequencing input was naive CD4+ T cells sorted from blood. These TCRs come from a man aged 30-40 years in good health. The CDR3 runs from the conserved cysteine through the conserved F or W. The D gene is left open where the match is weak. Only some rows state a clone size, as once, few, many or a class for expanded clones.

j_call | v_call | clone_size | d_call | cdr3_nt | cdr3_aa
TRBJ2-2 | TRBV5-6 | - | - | TGTGCCAGCACCCTTTTACAGGTTGTCCCCGGGGAGCTGTTTTTT | CASTLLQVVPGELFF
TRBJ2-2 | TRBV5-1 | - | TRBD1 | TGCGCCAGCAGCCCAGGACAGGGGATGAACACCGGGGAGCTGTTTTTT | CASSPGQGMNTGELFF
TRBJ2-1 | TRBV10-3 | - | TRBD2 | TGTGCCATCAGTAAGACTAGCGGGTTGTACAATGAGCAGTTCTTC | CAISKTSGLYNEQFF
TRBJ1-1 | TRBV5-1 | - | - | TGCGCCAGCAGCTTGGAGGCAGGGAACGCTTTCTTT | CASSLEAGNAFF
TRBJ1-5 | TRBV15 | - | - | TGTGCCACCAGTGAAGGGACGACCGATCAGCCCCAGCATTTT | CATSEGTTDQPQHF
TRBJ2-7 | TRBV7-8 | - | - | TGTGCCAGCAGCTTAGCGCACAGACAATACGAGCAGTACTTC | CASSLAHRQYEQYF
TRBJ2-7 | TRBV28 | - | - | TGTGCCAGCAGTTTAGCTCCCCGGGTGGTCGAGCAGTACTTC | CASSLAPRVVEQYF
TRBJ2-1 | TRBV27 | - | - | TGTGCCGTCGGGGCGGGGTACAATGAGCAGTTCTTC | CAVGAGYNEQFF
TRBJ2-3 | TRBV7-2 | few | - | TGTGCCAGCAGCTTAGGGTTCGCAGATACGCAGTATTTT | CASSLGFADTQYF
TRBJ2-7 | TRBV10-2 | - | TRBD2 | TGCGCCAGCAGTGATAGGACTAGCGGGAGGCGGTACGAGCAGTACTTC | CASSDRTSGRRYEQYF
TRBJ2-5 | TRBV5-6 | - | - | TGTGCCAGCAGCCCCCAGGGGCAAAGTTGGGAGACCCAGTACTTC | CASSPQGQSWETQYF
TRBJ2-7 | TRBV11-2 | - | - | TGTGCCAGCAGTCTTTCCATTTTGACAGGTTCCTACGAGCAGTACTTC | CASSLSILTGSYEQYF
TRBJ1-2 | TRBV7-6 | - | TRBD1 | TGTGCCAGCAGCCAAATAGCGGGACAGCCCGCCTTAGGCTACACCTTC | CASSQIAGQPALGYTF
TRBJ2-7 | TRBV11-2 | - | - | TGTGCCAGCAGCTTAGAAAGGATAACCTACGAGCAGTACTTC | CASSLERITYEQYF
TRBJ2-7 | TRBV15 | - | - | TGTGCCACCAGCAGAGAGTCCTACGAGCAGTACTTC | CATSRESYEQYF
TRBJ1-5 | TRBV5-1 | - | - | TGCGCCAGCAGCTTGGATGGGGTCGATCAGCCCCAGCATTTT | CASSLDGVDQPQHF
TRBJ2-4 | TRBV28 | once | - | TGTGCCAGCAGCCGCCCCCCAGGGAATTCAGCCAAAAACATTCAGTACTTC | CASSRPPGNSAKNIQYF
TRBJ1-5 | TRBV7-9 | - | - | TGTGCCAGCAGCTTAGTAGGGAAGGGGTCAAGGCAGCCCCAGCATTTT | CASSLVGKGSRQPQHF
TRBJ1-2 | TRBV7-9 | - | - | TGTGCCAGCAGCTCGTGGGGGGTTTCGTATGGCTACACCTTC | CASSSWGVSYGYTF
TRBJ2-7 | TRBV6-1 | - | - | TGTGCCAGCAGTGAAGGGACGCGGATCGAAACCTCCTACGAGCAGTACTTC | CASSEGTRIETSYEQYF
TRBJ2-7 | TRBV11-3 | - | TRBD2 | TGTGCCAGCAGCTTAGCTGCGGGAGGGTTCCACGAGCAGTACTTC | CASSLAAGGFHEQYF
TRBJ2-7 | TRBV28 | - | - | TGTGCCAGCGGGTTGGTAGGGGAAACCTACGAGCAGTACTTC | CASGLVGETYEQYF
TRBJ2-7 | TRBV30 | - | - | TGTGCCTGGGCCATCCGGGCGGGACGGATGTCCTACGAGCAGTACTTC | CAWAIRAGRMSYEQYF
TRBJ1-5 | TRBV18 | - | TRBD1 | TGTGCCAGCTCGCCGAACCCGGGACAGAATCAGCCCCAGCATTTT | CASSPNPGQNQPQHF
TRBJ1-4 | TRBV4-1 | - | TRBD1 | TGCGCCAGCAGCTTCGACAGGGGGCTCGAAAAACTGTTTTTT | CASSFDRGLEKLFF
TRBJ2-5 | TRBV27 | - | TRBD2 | TGTGCCAGCAGTTTACTAGCGGGTGCGGAGACCCAGTACTTC | CASSLLAGAETQYF
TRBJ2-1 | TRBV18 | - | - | TGTGCCAGCTCAGACAAGGGTGTCTATGAGCAGTTCTTC | CASSDKGVYEQFF
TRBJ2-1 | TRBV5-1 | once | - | TGCGCCAGCAGAACAGGCCCCGACAATGAGCAGTTCTTC | CASRTGPDNEQFF
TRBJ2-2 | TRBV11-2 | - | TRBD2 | TGTGCCAGCAGCCCTTTAGGGAGGGCACGTGTCGGGGAGCTGTTTTTT | CASSPLGRARVGELFF
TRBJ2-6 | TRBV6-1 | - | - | TGTGCCAGCTCAAACGCGATCTCTGGGGCCAACGTCCTGACTTTC | CASSNAISGANVLTF
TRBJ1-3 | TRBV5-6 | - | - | TGTGCCAGCAGCACCTGGGGAACTGGAAACACCATATATTTT | CASSTWGTGNTIYF
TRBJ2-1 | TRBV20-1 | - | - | TGCAGTGCCCAAGCAAGTAATGAGCAGTTCTTC | CSAQASNEQFF
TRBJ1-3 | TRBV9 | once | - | TGTGCCAGCAGGTCAGGGTCAGACTCTGGAAACACCATATATTTT | CASRSGSDSGNTIYF
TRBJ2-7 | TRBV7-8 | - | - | TGTGCCAGCAGCTTAGGGGACCGAGAATACGAGCAGTACTTC | CASSLGDREYEQYF
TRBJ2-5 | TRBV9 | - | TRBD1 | TGTGCCAGCAGCGTGACAGGGTGGGCAGAGACCCAGTACTTC | CASSVTGWAETQYF
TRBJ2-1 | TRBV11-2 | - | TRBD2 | TGTGCCAGCAGCTCCTATCTACTAGCGGGAGTAAATAATGAGCAGTTCTTC | CASSSYLLAGVNNEQFF
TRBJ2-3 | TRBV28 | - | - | TGTGCCAGCAGTTTTGTGACCAGACTCACAGATACGCAGTATTTT | CASSFVTRLTDTQYF
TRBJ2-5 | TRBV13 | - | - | TGTGCCAGCAGCTTTTCCCTTGGGCAGCCCCAAGAGACCCAGTACTTC | CASSFSLGQPQETQYF
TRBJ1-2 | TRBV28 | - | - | TGTGCCAGCAGTCAACCCGACAGAAGACTCAACTATGGCTACACCTTC | CASSQPDRRLNYGYTF
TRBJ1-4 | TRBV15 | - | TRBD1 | TGTGCCACCAGCAGGGTTGGGACAGGGAATGAAAAACTGTTTTTT | CATSRVGTGNEKLFF